Following are 10 T cell receptor beta chains from one sample sequenced in a study of beta chain features in type 1 diabetes. Findings and limits, study-wide: All four CD4+ subsets of Type 1 diabetes patients contained TCRB CDR3s that were moderately but significantly shorter.

The study reverse transcribed the entire isolated RNA, so it sequenced expressed TCRB transcripts. Produced via immunoSEQ multiplex PCR; TCRdb's table is partial and in-frame only. The data contain about 230,000 clones, around 16% of them singletons. What these receptors recognize is not known. The sample consisted of naive CD4+ T cells from blood. The receptors originated from a man aged 25-45 years with type 1 diabetes.

This sequence joins TRBV5-1 and TRBJ2-7, with 9 bases matching TRBD1. The CDR3 length is 16 residues. From germline, CDR1 is SGHRS and CDR2 YFSETQ. The J segment lost 7 bases and the V segment lost 5 bases, leaving 16 bases of the junction unmatched. The CDR3 DNA reads TGCGCCAGCAGTTCTGGCTCCGGGACAGGGCCTCGGGAGCAGTACTTC. Translated: CASSSGSGTGPREQYF.

This chain links TRBV7-9 with TRBJ2-1; D not certain. The CDR3 runs to 12 residues. Germline CDR1 reads SEHNR; CDR2 reads FQNEAQ (reference sequence). The ends were cut back, 4 bases at V and 7 bases at J, with 8 bases in the middle. DNA for the CDR3: TGTGCCAGCAGCTCCCAAGGTAATGAGCAGTTCTTC. This encodes CASSSQGNEQFF.

The V gene is TRBV29-1, the J gene TRBJ1-1, with D maybe TRBD1 (6 bases). This CDR3 spans 13 amino acids. The V gene's germline CDR1 is SQVTM and CDR2 ANQGSEA. Trimming shortened V by 5 bases and J by 0 bases, and 10 bases separated the two germline ends. The CDR3 region has the DNA TGCAGCGTTTACAGGGAAATGAACACTGAAGCTTTCTTT. Its translation is CSVYREMNTEAFF.

The chain employs TRBV9 and TRBJ2-5; 11 nucleotides align to TRBD2. The last part of the DNA fits TRBJ2-7 better; the J call may be wrong. There are 15 residues in the CDR3. Germline lookup yields CDR1 SGDLS and CDR2 YYNGEE. For the CDR3, the DNA is TGTGCCAGCAGCGAACAAGGACTAGCGGGCTACGAGCAGTACTTC. This encodes CASSEQGLAGYEQYF.

On this clone itself: Other DNA sequences of this sample code for an identical CDR3. The chain uses TRBV30 and TRBJ2-1, with D possibly being TRBD1 (5 bases). CDR3 size: 12 residues. The germline V gene encodes CDR1 GTSNPN and CDR2 SVGIG (reference sequence). V shed 2 bases and J shed 10 bases, with 12 bases lying between them. CDR3 coding DNA: TGTGCCTGGAGTAGGGGCCCCGGGGAGCAGTTCTTC. Translated, it gives CAWSRGPGEQFF. The full variable domain, its missing parts supplied by reference TRBV30 and TRBJ2-1, is SQTIHQWPATLVQPVGSPLSLECTVEGTSNPNLYWYRQAAGRGLQLLFYSVGIGQISSEVPQNLSASRPQDRQFILSSKKLLLSDSGFYLCAWSRGPGEQFFGPGTRLTVL.

This clone was counted between two and nine times. In DNA, the CDR3 is TGTGCCAGCAGTTCAAGCGCAGGGAGCGCAGATACGCAGTATTTT. It yields the protein CASSSSAGSADTQYF. This chain uses TRBV28 with TRBJ2-3; D possibly uses TRBD1 or TRBD2 (5 bases each). The CDR3 loop spans 15 amino acids. Trimming cost V 4 bases and J 4 bases, with 15 bases left between them. Looked up from germline, CDR1 is MDHEN and CDR2 is SYDVKM.

The rearrangement links TRBV2 to TRBJ1-2; TRBD1 matches at 7 bases. Germline V gene lookup returns CDR1 SNHLY and CDR2 FYNNEI. Trimming at V came to 6 bases and at J to 1 base, leaving 8 bases not matched to a gene. CDR3 length equals 15 residues. The CDR3 nucleotides read TGTGCCAGCAGCCCCCGACAGGGAATTAACTATGGCTACACCTTC. Protein product: CASSPRQGINYGYTF.

The chain carries TRBV15 and TRBJ2-1, with TRBD2 matching 9 bases. CDR1 is LNHNV, CDR2 YYDKDF, per germline (reference sequence). This CDR3 is 15 amino acids long. The ends lost 0 bases at V and 15 bases at J; junction bases unmatched: 12. The CDR3 sequence: CATSRDRVSGRDPFF. DNA of the CDR3: TGTGCCACCAGCAGAGATCGGGTTAGCGGGAGAGATCCGTTCTTC.

This clone has a handful of counts. The genes are TRBV29-1 and TRBJ2-6; D uncertain. The germline gives CDR1 SQVTM, CDR2 ANQGSEA. The CDR3 length is 14 residues. V was clipped by 6 bases and J by 0 bases, with 9 bases between them. This CDR3 is CSVDFSSGANVLTF. The CDR3 bases are TGCAGCGTCGATTTCTCCTCTGGGGCCAACGTCCTGACTTTC.

The chain recombines TRBV28 with TRBJ2-4; 8 bases align to TRBD2. This CDR3 is 14 amino acids long. Germline V gene data show CDR1 as MDHEN and CDR2 as SYDVKM. V shed 4 bases and J 7 bases; nucleotides not matched to a gene: 6. This CDR3 is CASSSGLVANIQYF. The CDR3 coding sequence is TGTGCCAGCAGTTCGGGACTAGTTGCCAACATTCAGTACTTC.